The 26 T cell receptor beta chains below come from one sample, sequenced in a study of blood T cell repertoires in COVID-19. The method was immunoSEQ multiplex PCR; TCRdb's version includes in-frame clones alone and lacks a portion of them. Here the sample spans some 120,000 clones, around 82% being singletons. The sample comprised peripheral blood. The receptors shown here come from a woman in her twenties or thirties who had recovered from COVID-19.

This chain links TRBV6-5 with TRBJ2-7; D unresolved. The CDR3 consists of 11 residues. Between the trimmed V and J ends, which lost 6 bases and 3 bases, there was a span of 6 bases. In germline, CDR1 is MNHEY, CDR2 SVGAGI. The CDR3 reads CASSNGYEQYF. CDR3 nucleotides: TGTGCCAGCAGCAACGGCTACGAGCAGTACTTC.

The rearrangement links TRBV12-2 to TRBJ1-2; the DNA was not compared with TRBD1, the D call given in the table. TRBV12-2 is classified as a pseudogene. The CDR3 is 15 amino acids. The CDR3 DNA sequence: TGTGCAAGTCGCTTAGTGAGCACCTCAGGGGCCGGCTACACCTTC. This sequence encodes CASRLVSTSGAGYTF.

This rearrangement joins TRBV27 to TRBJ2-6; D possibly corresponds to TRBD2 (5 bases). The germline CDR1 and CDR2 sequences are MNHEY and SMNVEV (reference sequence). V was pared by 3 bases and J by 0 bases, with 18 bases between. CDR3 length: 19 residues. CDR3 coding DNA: TGTGCCAGCAGTTTCCAGCCCTCTTTAGCGTACTCTGGGGCCAACGTCCTGACTTTC. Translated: CASSFQPSLAYSGANVLTF.

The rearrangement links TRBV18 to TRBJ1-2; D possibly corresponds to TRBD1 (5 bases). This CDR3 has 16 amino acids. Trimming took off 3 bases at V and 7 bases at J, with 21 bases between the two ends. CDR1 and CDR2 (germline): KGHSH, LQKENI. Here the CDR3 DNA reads TGTGCCAGCTCACCTTCCAACGCGGGGCTGGTGGGTGGCTACACCTTC. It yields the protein CASSPSNAGLVGGYTF.

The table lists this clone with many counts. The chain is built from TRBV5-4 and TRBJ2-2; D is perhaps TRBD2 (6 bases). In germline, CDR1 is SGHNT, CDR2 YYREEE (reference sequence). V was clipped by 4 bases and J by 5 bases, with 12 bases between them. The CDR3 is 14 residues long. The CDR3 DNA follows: TGTGCCAGCAGCCCGGGGGTACTTACCGGGGAGCTGTTTTTT. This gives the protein CASSPGVLTGELFF.

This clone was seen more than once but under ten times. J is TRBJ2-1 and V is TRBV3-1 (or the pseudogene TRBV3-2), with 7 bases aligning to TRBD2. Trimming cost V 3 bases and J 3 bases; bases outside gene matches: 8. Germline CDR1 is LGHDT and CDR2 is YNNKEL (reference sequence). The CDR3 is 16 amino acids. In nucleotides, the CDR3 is TGTGCCAGCAGCCAGGATAGCGGGCAGTTCTACAATGAGCAGTTCTTC. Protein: CASSQDSGQFYNEQFF.

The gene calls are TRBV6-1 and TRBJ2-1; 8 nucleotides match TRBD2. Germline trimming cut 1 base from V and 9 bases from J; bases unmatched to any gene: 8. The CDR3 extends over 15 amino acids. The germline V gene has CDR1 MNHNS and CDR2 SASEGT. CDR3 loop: CASSEEISGVGEQFF. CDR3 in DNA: TGTGCCAGCAGTGAAGAGATTAGCGGGGTCGGTGAGCAGTTCTTC.

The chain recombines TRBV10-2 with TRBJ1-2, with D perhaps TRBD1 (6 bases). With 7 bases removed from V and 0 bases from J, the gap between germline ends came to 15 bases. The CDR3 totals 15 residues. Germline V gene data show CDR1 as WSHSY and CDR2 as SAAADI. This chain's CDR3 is CASKLGRTANYGYTF. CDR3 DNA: TGCGCCAGCAAACTCGGACGGACAGCTAACTATGGCTACACCTTC.

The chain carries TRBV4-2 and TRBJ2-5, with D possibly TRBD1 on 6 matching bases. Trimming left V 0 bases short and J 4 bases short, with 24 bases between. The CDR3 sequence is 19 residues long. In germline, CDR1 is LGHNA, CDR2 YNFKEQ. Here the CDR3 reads CASSQDFSSLGAVGETQYF. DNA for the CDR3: TGTGCCAGCAGCCAAGATTTCTCTAGCCTGGGGGCAGTGGGAGAGACCCAGTACTTC.

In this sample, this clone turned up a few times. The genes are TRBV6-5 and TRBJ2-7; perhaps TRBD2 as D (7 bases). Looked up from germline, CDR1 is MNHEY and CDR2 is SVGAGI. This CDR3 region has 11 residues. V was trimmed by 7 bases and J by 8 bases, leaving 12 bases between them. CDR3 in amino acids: CASNDGGQQYF. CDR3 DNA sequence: TGTGCCAGCAACGACGGGGGGCAGCAGTACTTC.

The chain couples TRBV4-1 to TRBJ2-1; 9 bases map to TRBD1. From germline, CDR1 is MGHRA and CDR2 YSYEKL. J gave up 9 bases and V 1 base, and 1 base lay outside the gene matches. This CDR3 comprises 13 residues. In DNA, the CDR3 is TGCGCCAGCAGCCAAGGACAGGGGGGTGAGCAGTTCTTC. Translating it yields CASSQGQGGEQFF.

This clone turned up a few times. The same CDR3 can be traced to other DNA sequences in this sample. The CDR3 DNA reads TGTGCCAGCAGCTCCTACACCGGGGAGCTGTTTTTT. This gives the protein CASSSYTGELFF. The V call is TRBV5-4, the J call TRBJ2-2; D gene ambiguous. This CDR3 spans 12 amino acids. Between the trimmed V and J ends, which lost 3 bases and 3 bases, there was a span of 3 bases. Germline CDR1 and CDR2: SGHNT and YYREEE (reference sequence).

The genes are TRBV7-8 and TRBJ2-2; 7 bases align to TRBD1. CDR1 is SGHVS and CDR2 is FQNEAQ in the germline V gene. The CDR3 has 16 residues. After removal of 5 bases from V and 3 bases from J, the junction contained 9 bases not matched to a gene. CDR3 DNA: TGTGCCAGCAGCCTCGGACGGGACAGATACACCGGGGAGCTGTTTTTT. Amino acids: CASSLGRDRYTGELFF.

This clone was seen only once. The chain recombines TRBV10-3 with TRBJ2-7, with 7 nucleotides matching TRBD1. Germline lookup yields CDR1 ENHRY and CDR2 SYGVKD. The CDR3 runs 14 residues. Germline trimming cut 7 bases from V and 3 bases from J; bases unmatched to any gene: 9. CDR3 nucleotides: TGTGCCATCATGATAGGCAGGGGGAACTACGAGCAGTACTTC. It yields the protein CAIMIGRGNYEQYF.

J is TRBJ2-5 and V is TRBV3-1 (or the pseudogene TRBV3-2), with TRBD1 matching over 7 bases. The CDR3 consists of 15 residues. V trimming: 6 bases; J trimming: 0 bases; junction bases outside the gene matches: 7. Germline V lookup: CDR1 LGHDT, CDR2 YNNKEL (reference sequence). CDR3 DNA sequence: TGTGCCAGCAGACAACTGACAGGGAACCAAGAGACCCAGTACTTC. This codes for CASRQLTGNQETQYF.

The CDR3: CASSLRGSGTSDTDTQYF. For the CDR3, the DNA is TGTGCCAGCAGCCTCCGGGGCTCCGGGACTAGCGACACAGATACGCAGTATTTT. The chain is built from TRBV11-2 and TRBJ2-3, with 10 positions matching TRBD2. The CDR3 runs 18 residues. Germline assignment: CDR1 SGHAT and CDR2 FQNNGV. V was pared by 5 bases and J by 2 bases, with 13 bases of the junction left unmatched.

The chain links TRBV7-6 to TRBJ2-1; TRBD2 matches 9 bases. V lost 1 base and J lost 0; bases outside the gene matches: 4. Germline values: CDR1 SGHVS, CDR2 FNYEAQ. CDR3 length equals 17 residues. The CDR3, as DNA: TGTGCCAGCAGCTTAGGTGCGGGAGGGAGCTCCTACAATGAGCAGTTCTTC. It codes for CASSLGAGGSSYNEQFF. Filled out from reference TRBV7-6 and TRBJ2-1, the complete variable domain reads GAGVSQSPRYKVTKRGQDVALRCDPISGHVSLYWYRQALGQGPEFLTYFNYEAQQDKSGLPNDRFSAERPEGSISTLTIQRTEQRDSAMYRCASSLGAGGSSYNEQFFGPGTRLTVL.

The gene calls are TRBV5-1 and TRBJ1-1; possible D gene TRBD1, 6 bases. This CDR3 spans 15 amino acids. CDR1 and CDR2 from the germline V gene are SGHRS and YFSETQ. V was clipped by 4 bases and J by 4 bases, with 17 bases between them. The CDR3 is CASSRRQDLGTEAFF. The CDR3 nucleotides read TGCGCCAGCAGCCGGAGACAGGATTTGGGCACTGAAGCTTTCTTT.

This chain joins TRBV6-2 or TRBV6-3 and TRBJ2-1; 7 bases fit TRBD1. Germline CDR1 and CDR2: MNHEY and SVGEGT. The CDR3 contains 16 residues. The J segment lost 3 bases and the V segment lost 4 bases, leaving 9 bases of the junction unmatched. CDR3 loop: CASSSERTGHYNEQFF. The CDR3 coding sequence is TGTGCCAGCAGTTCCGAGCGGACAGGTCACTACAATGAGCAGTTCTTC.

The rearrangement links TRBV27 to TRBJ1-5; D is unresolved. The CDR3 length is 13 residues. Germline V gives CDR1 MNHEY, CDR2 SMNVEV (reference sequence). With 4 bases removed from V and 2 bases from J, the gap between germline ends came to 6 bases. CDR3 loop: CASSYGGNQPQHF. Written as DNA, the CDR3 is TGTGCCAGCAGTTACGGGGGCAATCAGCCCCAGCATTTT.

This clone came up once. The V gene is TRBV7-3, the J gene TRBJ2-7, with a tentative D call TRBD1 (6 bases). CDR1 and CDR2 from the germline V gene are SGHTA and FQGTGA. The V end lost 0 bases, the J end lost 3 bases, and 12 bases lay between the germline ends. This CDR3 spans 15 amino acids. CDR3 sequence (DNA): TGTGCCAGCAGCTTAACTGGGGGCACCAACTACGAGCAGTACTTC. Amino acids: CASSLTGGTNYEQYF.

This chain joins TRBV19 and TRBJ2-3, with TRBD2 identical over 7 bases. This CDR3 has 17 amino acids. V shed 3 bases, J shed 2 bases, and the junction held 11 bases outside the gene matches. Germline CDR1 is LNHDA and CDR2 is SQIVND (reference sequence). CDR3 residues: CASSISASGSNTDTQYF. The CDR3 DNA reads TGTGCCAGTAGTATCTCGGCTAGCGGATCCAACACAGATACGCAGTATTTT. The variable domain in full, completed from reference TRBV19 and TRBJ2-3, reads DGGITQSPKYLFRKEGQNVTLSCEQNLNHDAMYWYRQDPGQGLRLIYYSQIVNDFQKGDIAEGYSVSREKKESFPLTVTSAQKNPTAFYLCASSISASGSNTDTQYFGPGTRLTVL.

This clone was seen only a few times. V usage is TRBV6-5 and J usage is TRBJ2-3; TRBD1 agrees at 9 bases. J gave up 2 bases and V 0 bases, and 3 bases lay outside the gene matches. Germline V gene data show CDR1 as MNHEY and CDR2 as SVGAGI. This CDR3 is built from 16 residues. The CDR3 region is CASSYSGTGLTDTQYF. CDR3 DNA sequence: TGTGCCAGCAGTTACTCCGGGACAGGGCTCACAGATACGCAGTATTTT.

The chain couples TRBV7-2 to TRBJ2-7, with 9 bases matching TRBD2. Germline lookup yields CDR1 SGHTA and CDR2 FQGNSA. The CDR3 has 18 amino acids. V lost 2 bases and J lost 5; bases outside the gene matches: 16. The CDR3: CASSLLLLAGYLGDEQYF. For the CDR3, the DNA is TGTGCCAGCAGCTTACTCTTGCTAGCGGGATACTTAGGCGACGAGCAGTACTTC.

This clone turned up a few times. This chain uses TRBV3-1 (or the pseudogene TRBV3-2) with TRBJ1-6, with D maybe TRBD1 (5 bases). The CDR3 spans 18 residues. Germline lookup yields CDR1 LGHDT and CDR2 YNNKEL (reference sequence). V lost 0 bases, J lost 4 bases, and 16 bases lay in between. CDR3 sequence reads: CASSQDPWRAGYNSPLHF. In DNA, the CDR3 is TGTGCCAGCAGCCAAGATCCGTGGAGGGCAGGGTATAATTCACCCCTCCACTTT.

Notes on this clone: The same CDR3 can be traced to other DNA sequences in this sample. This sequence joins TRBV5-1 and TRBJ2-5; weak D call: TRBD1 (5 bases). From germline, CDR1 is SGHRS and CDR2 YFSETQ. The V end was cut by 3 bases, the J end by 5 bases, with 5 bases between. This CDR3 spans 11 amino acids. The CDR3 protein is CASSYRETQYF. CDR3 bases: TGCGCCAGCAGCTACAGGGAGACCCAGTACTTC. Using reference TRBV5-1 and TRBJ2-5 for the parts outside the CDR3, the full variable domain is KAGVTQTPRYLIKTRGQQVTLSCSPISGHRSVSWYQQTPGQGLQFLFEYFSETQRNKGNFPGRFSGRQFSNSRSEMNVSTLELGDSALYLCASSYRETQYFGPGTRLLVL.